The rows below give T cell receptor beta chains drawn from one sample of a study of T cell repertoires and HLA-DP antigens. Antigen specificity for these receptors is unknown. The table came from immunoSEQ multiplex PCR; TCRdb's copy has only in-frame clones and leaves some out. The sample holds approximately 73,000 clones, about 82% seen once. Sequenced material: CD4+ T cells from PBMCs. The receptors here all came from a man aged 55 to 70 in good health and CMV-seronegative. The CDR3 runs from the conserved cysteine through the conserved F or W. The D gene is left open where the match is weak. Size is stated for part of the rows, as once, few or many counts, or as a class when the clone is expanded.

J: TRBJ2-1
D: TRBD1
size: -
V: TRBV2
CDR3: CASNGQGYNEQFF
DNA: TGTGCCAGCAATGGACAGGGATACAATGAGCAGTTCTTC

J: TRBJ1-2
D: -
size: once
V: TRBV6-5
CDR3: CASSQDRRGYTF
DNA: TGTGCCAGCAGTCAGGACAGAAGGGGCTACACCTTC

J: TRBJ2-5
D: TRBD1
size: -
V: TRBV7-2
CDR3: CASSRQGQETQYF
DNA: TGTGCCAGCAGCCGACAGGGGCAAGAGACCCAGTACTTC

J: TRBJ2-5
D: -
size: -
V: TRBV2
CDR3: CASTPMDYQETQYF
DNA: TGTGCCAGCACCCCAATGGACTACCAAGAGACCCAGTACTTC

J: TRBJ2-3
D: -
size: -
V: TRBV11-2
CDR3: CASSFTGTDTQYF
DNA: TGTGCCAGCAGCTTTACGGGAACAGATACGCAGTATTTT

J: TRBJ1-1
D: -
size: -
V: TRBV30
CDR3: CAWSPSQGNTEAFF
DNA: TGTGCCTGGAGCCCCTCTCAGGGGAACACTGAAGCTTTCTTT

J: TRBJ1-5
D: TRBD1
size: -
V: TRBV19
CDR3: CASSIDRGQPQHF
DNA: TGTGCCAGTAGTATCGACAGGGGGCAGCCCCAGCATTTT

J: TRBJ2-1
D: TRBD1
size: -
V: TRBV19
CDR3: CASSNQGARNEQFF
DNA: TGTGCCAGTAGTAACCAGGGGGCGCGTAATGAGCAGTTCTTC

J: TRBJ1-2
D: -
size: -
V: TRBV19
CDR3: CASSIDPSAEGYTF
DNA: TGTGCCAGTAGTATAGATCCCTCTGCAGAAGGCTACACCTTC

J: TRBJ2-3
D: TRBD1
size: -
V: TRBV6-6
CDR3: CASSWSGGVGDTQYF
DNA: TGTGCCAGCAGTTGGTCAGGGGGCGTCGGAGATACGCAGTATTTT

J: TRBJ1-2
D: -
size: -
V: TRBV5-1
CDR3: CASSSQRAHYGYTF
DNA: TGCGCCAGCAGCTCCCAGAGGGCCCACTATGGCTACACCTTC

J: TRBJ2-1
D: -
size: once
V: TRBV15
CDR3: CATSRGSSYNEQFF
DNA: TGTGCCACCAGCAGAGGTAGCAGTTACAATGAGCAGTTCTTC

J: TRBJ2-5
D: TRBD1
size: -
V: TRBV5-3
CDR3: CARSCNGTGPPKYQETQYF
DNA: TGTGCCAGAAGCTGTAATGGGACAGGGCCCCCCAAGTACCAAGAGACCCAGTACTTC

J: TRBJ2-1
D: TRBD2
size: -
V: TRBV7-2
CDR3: CASMLLASGTSEQFF
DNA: TGTGCCAGCATGCTTCTGGCTAGCGGTACCAGTGAGCAGTTCTTC

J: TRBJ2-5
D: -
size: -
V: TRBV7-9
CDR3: CASSGREQETQYF
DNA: TGTGCCAGCAGTGGGCGGGAACAAGAGACCCAGTACTTC

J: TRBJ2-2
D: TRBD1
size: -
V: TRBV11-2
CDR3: CASTPGTASGELFF
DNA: TGTGCCAGCACCCCCGGGACAGCATCCGGGGAGCTGTTTTTT

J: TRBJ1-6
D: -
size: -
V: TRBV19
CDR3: CASSRAAANSPLHF
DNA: TGTGCCAGTAGCCGCGCCGCGGCTAATTCACCCCTCCACTTT

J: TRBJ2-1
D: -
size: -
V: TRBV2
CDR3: CASSRGAGYNEQFF
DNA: TGTGCCTCCTCGCGCGGGGCGGGCTACAATGAGCAGTTCTTC

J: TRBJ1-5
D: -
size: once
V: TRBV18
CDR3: CASSNTEVGQPQHF
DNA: TGTGCCAGCTCGAACACGGAAGTGGGTCAGCCCCAGCATTTT

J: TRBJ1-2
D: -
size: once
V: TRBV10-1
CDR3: CASSESHGYTF
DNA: TGCGCCAGCAGTGAGTCTCATGGCTACACCTTC

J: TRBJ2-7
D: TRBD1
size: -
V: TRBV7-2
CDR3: CASSEVTGVSSYEQYF
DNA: TGTGCCAGCAGCGAGGTAACAGGGGTAAGCTCCTACGAGCAGTACTTC

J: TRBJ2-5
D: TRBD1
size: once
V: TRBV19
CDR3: CASSTGTGLELWQETQYF
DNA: TGTGCCAGTAGCACCGGGACAGGGTTAGAACTCTGGCAAGAGACCCAGTACTTC

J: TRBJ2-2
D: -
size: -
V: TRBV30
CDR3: CAWSAANTGELFF
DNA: TGTGCCTGGAGTGCGGCGAACACCGGGGAGCTGTTTTTT

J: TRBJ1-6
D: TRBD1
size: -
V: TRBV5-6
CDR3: CASSGDRGHSPLHF
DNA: TGTGCCAGCAGCGGGGACAGGGGCCATTCACCCCTCCACTTT

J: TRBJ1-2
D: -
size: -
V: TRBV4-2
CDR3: CASRQGGGEANYGYTF
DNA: TGTGCCAGCAGGCAGGGAGGGGGAGAGGCTAACTATGGCTACACCTTC

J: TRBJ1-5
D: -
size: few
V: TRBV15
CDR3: CATSTTAPQHF
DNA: TGTGCCACCAGCACGACCGCACCCCAGCATTTT

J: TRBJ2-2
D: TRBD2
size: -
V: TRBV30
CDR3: CAWAGGLAGEWAGELFF
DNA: TGTGCCTGGGCGGGGGGACTAGCGGGAGAGTGGGCCGGGGAGCTGTTTTTT

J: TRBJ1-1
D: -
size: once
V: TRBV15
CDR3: CATSPYGSVEAFF
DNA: TGTGCCACCAGCCCCTACGGGTCCGTTGAAGCTTTCTTT

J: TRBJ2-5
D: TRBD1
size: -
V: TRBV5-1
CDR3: CASSLGTGPQETQYF
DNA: TGCGCCAGCAGCTTAGGGACAGGGCCACAAGAGACCCAGTACTTC

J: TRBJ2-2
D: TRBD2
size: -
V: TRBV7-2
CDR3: CASSQSGINTGELFF
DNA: TGTGCCAGCAGCCAGAGCGGGATTAACACCGGGGAGCTGTTTTTT

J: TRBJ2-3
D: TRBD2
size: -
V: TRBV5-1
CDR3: CASSAGLAEGTQYF
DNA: TGCGCCAGCAGCGCCGGACTAGCGGAGGGTACGCAGTATTTT

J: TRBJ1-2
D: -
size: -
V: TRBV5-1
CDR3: CASSPSDRSHGYTF
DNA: TGCGCCAGCAGCCCAAGTGACAGATCGCATGGCTACACCTTC

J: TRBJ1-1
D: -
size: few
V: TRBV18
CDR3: CASSLLDRANTEAFF
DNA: TGTGCCAGCTCACTTTTGGACAGAGCTAACACTGAAGCTTTCTTT

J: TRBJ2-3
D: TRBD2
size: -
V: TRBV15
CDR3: CATSRAGTSGRVRSTDTQYF
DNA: TGTGCCACCAGCAGAGCAGGTACTAGCGGGAGAGTCAGGAGCACAGATACGCAGTATTTT

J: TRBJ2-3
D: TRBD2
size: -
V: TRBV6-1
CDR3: CASSEKVASGSPDTQYF
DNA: TGTGCCAGCAGTGAAAAGGTCGCTAGCGGGAGCCCAGATACGCAGTATTTT

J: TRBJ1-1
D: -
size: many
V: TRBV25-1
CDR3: CASGGTSTTGTEAFF
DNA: TGTGCCAGTGGAGGGACTTCAACTACCGGGACTGAAGCTTTCTTT

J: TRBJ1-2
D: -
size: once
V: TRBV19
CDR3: CASSIPGNTAGYTF
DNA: TGTGCCAGTAGTATCCCCGGGAATACCGCCGGCTACACCTTC

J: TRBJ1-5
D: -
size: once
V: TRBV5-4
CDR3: CASSLGSNQPQHF
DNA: TGTGCCAGCAGCTTGGGCAGCAATCAGCCCCAGCATTTT

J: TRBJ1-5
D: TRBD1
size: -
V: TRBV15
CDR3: CATSRERTGGNQPQHF
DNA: TGTGCCACCAGCAGAGAAAGAACAGGGGGCAATCAGCCCCAGCATTTT

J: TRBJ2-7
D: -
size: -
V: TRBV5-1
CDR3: CASSGRVGHEQYF
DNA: TGCGCCAGCAGCGGCAGGGTCGGCCACGAGCAGTACTTC

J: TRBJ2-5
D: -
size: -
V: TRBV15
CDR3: CATRDSRRTSTETQYF
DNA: TGTGCCACCAGAGATTCCCGACGGACCTCCACAGAGACCCAGTACTTC